This entry lists 4 T cell receptor beta chains sequenced from one sample in a study of neurological immune-mediated disorders. MiXCR was run by TCRdb on the 5' RACE reads, yielding one entry per CDR3 protein. In the table there are around 60,000 distinct CDR3 sequences, about 10% of which are singletons. Time point meaning: longitudinal time-point 1 (baseline). Input material: PBMCs. Receptors originate from a male donor with HTLV-1-associated myelopathy (HAM/TSP).

Ten or more counts support this clonotype. The chain combines TRBV20-1 with TRBJ1-5; D is undetermined. CDR3 length: 14 residues. In germline, CDR1 is DFQATT, CDR2 SNEGSKA (reference sequence). Trimming pared 5 bases from V and 6 bases from J, leaving 17 bases between. CDR3 DNA sequence: TGCAGTGCTTTAATACGTGATGGAGGTCAGCCCCAGCATTTT. Translation gives CSALIRDGGQPQHF.

This clonotype was recorded at least ten times. V usage is TRBV5-1 and J usage is TRBJ2-3, with 7 nucleotides matching TRBD2. There are 12 residues in the CDR3. Trimming cost V 5 bases and J 14 bases; bases outside gene matches: 11. The germline CDR1 and CDR2 sequences are SGHRS and YFSETQ. The CDR3 nucleotides read TGCGCCAGCAGGCTGGCGAGGGAGGGTTGGTATTTT. Its protein is CASRLAREGWYF.

This clonotype has just a few counts. The junction departs from germline at one end; a sequencing error may be responsible. The gene calls are TRBV12-3 or TRBV12-4 and TRBJ2-5; D not certain. The CDR3 has 13 amino acids. The CDR3 loop is CASSLNREESQYF. CDR3 nucleotides: TGTGCCAGCAGTTTGAACAGAGAAGAGAGCCAGTACTTC.

In its sample, this clonotype was seen many times. V is TRBV6-6 and J is TRBJ1-2; 8 bases match TRBD1. Germline trimming cut 2 bases from V and 6 bases from J; bases unmatched to any gene: 2. The CDR3 covers 13 residues. Germline lookup yields CDR1 MNHNY and CDR2 SVGAGI (reference sequence). As DNA, the CDR3 is TGTGCCAGCAGTTACGACAGGGGCGATGGCTACACCTTC. Translating gives CASSYDRGDGYTF.